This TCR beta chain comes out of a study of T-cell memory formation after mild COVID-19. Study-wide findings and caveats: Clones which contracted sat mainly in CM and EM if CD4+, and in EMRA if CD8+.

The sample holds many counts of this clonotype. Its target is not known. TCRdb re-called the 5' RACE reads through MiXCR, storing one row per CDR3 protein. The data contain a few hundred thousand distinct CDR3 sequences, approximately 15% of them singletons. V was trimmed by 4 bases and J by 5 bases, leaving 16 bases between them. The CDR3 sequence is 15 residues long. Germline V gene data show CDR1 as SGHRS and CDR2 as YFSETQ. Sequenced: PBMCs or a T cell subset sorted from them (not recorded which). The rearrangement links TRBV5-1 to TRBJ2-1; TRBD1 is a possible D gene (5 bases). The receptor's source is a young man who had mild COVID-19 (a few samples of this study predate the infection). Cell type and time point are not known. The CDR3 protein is CASSKAQVANNEQFF. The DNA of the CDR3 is TGCGCCAGCAGCAAGGCACAGGTTGCTAACAATGAGCAGTTCTTC.